What follows are 31 T cell receptor beta chains derived from one specimen sequenced in a study of response to subunit inactivated influenza vaccine. TCRdb ran MiXCR on the RT-PCR reads and lists one entry per CDR3 protein. The repertoire holds hundreds of thousands of distinct CDR3 sequences, approximately 16% seen once, with 2.5% to 3.5% in the top ten. The sequences come from CD4+ T cells sorted from PBMCs, collected about 23 months after vaccination. The receptors were sampled from a man between 50 and 75 years old who received an inactivated influenza vaccine.

This clonotype was recorded many times. The chain is built from TRBV4-3 and TRBJ2-5; 7 nucleotides agree with TRBD2. The germline gives CDR1 LGHNA, CDR2 YSLEER. Trimming took 4 bases from V and 0 from J; bases not matched to a gene: 5. The CDR3 runs 15 residues. CDR3 nucleotides: TGCGCCAGCAGCCGCGGGACTAATTACCAAGAGACCCAGTACTTC. Translation: CASSRGTNYQETQYF.

The CDR3 coding sequence is TGTGCCAGCAGCCAACCTCCGCCGACAGGGATCACCTACGAGCAGTACTTC. The encoded protein is CASSQPPPTGITYEQYF. J is TRBJ2-7 and V is TRBV14, with 7 bases lining up with TRBD1. This CDR3 has 17 amino acids. Unmatched junction bases numbered 12, after V lost 2 bases and J lost 2 bases. In germline, CDR1 is SGHDN, CDR2 FVKESK.

The chain carries TRBV12-3 or TRBV12-4 and TRBJ2-7, with 9 bases identical to TRBD2. The CDR3 runs to 15 residues. Trimming removed 4 bases from V and 5 bases from J; junction bases left unmatched: 9. CDR3 in amino acids: CASSYYSGRQNEQYF. DNA of the CDR3: TGTGCCAGCAGTTACTATAGCGGGAGACAGAACGAGCAGTACTTC.

There are a few counts of this clonotype. The chain couples TRBV3-1 to TRBJ2-7; 7 positions agree with TRBD2. Per germline, CDR1 LGHDT and CDR2 YNNKEL (reference sequence). The CDR3 spans 15 residues. The V segment lost 1 base and the J segment 6 bases; nucleotides outside the gene matches: 9. CDR3 bases: TGTGCCAGCAGCCAAGTAAGCGGGGCCTTTCTCGAGCAGTACTTC. It translates to CASSQVSGAFLEQYF.

This clonotype was counted at least ten times. The chain combines TRBV29-1 with TRBJ1-2; TRBD1 agrees at 12 bases. V gave up 6 bases and J gave up 8 bases; unmatched junction bases: 7. CDR3 length equals 13 residues. Germline CDR1 SQVTM, CDR2 ANQGSEA. CDR3 in amino acids: CSVGTGGLGGYTF. CDR3 sequence (DNA): TGCAGCGTAGGGACAGGGGGCCTAGGAGGCTACACCTTC.

The V call is TRBV20-1, the J call TRBJ1-5; the match to TRBD1 covers 9 bases. Germline lookup yields CDR1 DFQATT and CDR2 SNEGSKA (reference sequence). The CDR3 covers 15 residues. V lost 3 bases to trimming and J lost 5 bases; unmatched junction nucleotides: 8. The CDR3 sequence is CSASDGTGKDQPQHF. CDR3 coding DNA: TGCAGTGCTAGTGACGGGACAGGGAAGGATCAGCCCCAGCATTTT.

The chain couples TRBV7-8 to TRBJ1-2; D possibly corresponds to TRBD1 (5 bases). The CDR3 has 14 residues. The V end lost 3 bases, the J end lost 4 bases, and 12 bases lay between the germline ends. Germline CDR1 and CDR2: SGHVS and FQNEAQ. The CDR3 region has the DNA TGTGCCAGCAGCTTGTCGACAGCAACCTATGGCTACACCTTC. It translates to CASSLSTATYGYTF.

This clonotype was counted a few times. This chain links TRBV6-2 or TRBV6-3 with TRBJ2-3; possibly TRBD1 for D (6 bases). This CDR3 is built from 15 residues. Trimming stripped 7 bases from V and 1 base from J, with 15 bases between. In germline, CDR1 is MNHEY, CDR2 SVGEGT. CDR3 in DNA: TGTGCCAGCAAAAGATCTTCAGGGGGCACAGATACGCAGTATTTT. It codes for CASKRSSGGTDTQYF.

This clonotype was observed a few times. The CDR3 bases are TGTGCCACCTCCCGCGGGGACCAAAACACCGGGGAGCTGTTTTTT. This translates into CATSRGDQNTGELFF. This chain links TRBV6-1 with TRBJ2-2; possible D gene TRBD2, 6 bases. This CDR3 is 15 amino acids long. V was shortened by 10 bases and J by 2 bases, with 17 bases between the two germline ends. CDR1 is MNHNS, CDR2 SASEGT, per germline.

V and J are TRBV12-3 or TRBV12-4 and TRBJ2-2; D perhaps matches TRBD2 (5 bases). CDR3 size: 12 residues. The germline V and J ends were trimmed by 6 bases and 7 bases, with 9 bases remaining between them. CDR3 sequence (DNA): TGTGCCAGCAGACGGGGTGGCGGGGAGCTGTTTTTT. Protein sequence: CASRRGGGELFF.

V usage is TRBV3-1 and J usage is TRBJ2-3; 15 positions agree with TRBD2. The junction had 11 bases not matched to a gene; V was cut back by 1 base and J by 3 bases. Germline CDR1 reads LGHDT; CDR2 reads YNNKEL (reference sequence). The CDR3 is 20 residues long. This chain's CDR3 is CASSQGRTSGRALRTDTQYF. In DNA, the CDR3 is TGTGCCAGCAGCCAAGGGAGGACTAGCGGGAGGGCTCTCAGAACAGATACGCAGTATTTT.

This clonotype was counted ten times or more. The CDR3, as DNA: TGCAGCGTAGGACGGTGGTCCTACAATGAGCAGTTCTTC. Protein: CSVGRWSYNEQFF. The V call is TRBV29-1, the J call TRBJ2-1; D is unresolved. Deletions cut 6 bases from V and 1 base from J, with 10 bases between. This CDR3 has 13 residues. Germline V lookup: CDR1 SQVTM, CDR2 ANQGSEA.

This rearrangement joins TRBV29-1 to TRBJ2-5; 10 bases fit TRBD1. Germline-derived CDR1 and CDR2 are SQVTM and ANQGSEA. CDR3 length equals 13 residues. CDR3 sequence (DNA): TGCAGTTGCCGTGGGACAGGGGTCGAGACCCAGTACTTC. This encodes CSCRGTGVETQYF.

The rearrangement links TRBV6-1 to TRBJ2-5, with D possibly TRBD1 on 5 matching bases. V was clipped by 6 bases and J by 5 bases, with 16 bases between them. The CDR3 covers 14 residues. CDR1 and CDR2 (germline): MNHNS, SASEGT. Here the CDR3 reads CASSADSTWETQYF. The CDR3 DNA is TGTGCCAGCAGCGCTGACAGTACCTGGGAGACCCAGTACTTC.

This clonotype was seen a handful of times. The chain combines TRBV4-2 with TRBJ2-1; TRBD1 agrees at 7 bases. J lost 6 bases, V lost 1 base, and 3 bases had no gene match. CDR1 LGHNA and CDR2 YNFKEQ come from the germline V gene. The CDR3 extends over 14 amino acids. The CDR3 DNA reads TGTGCCAGCAGCCAAGGAAGGGGGCGCAATGAGCAGTTCTTC. Translation gives CASSQGRGRNEQFF.

This clonotype was recorded a few times. The rearrangement uses TRBV5-1 and TRBJ1-2; 8 positions match TRBD1. Per the germline V gene, CDR1 is SGHRS and CDR2 is YFSETQ. This CDR3 comprises 15 residues. V shed 3 bases, J shed 0 bases, and the junction held 4 bases outside the gene matches. The CDR3 coding sequence is TGCGCCAGCAGCTCGGACAGGGACCCTAACTATGGCTACACCTTC. This encodes CASSSDRDPNYGYTF. The full variable domain, rest sourced from reference TRBV5-1 and TRBJ1-2, is KAGVTQTPRYLIKTRGQQVTLSCSPISGHRSVSWYQQTPGQGLQFLFEYFSETQRNKGNFPGRFSGRQFSNSRSEMNVSTLELGDSALYLCASSSDRDPNYGYTFGSGTRLTVV.

This clonotype was observed a few times. V usage is TRBV9 and J usage is TRBJ2-1, with TRBD2 matching over 8 bases. This CDR3 has 15 residues. The ends lost 0 bases at V and 9 bases at J; junction bases unmatched: 8. In germline, CDR1 is SGDLS, CDR2 YYNGEE. The CDR3 is CASSVELAGKGEQFF. The CDR3 nucleotides read TGTGCCAGCAGCGTAGAATTAGCGGGAAAGGGTGAGCAGTTCTTC.

DNA of the CDR3: TGCAGTGCTAGGAAGGGGGGGGTGGACACTGAAGCTTTCTTT. Protein: CSARKGGVDTEAFF. The chain combines TRBV20-1 with TRBJ1-1; tentative D call: TRBD1 (6 bases). Trimming pared 3 bases from V and 3 bases from J, leaving 14 bases between. Germline assignment: CDR1 DFQATT and CDR2 SNEGSKA (reference sequence). CDR3 length: 14 residues.

There are many counts of this clonotype. CDR3 DNA sequence: TGCGCCAGCAGCCAAGTCTGGGGCAGGAGCTCCTACGAGCAGTACTTC. Residues: CASSQVWGRSSYEQYF. The chain uses TRBV4-1 and TRBJ2-7, with a tentative D call TRBD1 (5 bases). Trimming removed 1 base from V and 0 bases from J, with 13 bases in between. The CDR3 extends over 16 amino acids. From germline, CDR1 is MGHRA and CDR2 YSYEKL.

This clonotype was seen only a few times. The chain recombines TRBV28 with TRBJ2-7; D tentatively reads TRBD1 or TRBD2 (5 bases each). Trimming stripped 9 bases from V and 2 bases from J, with 20 bases between. Germline CDR1 MDHEN, CDR2 SYDVKM. The CDR3 is 15 residues long. The CDR3 sequence is CASGGASLGAYEQYF. The CDR3 DNA reads as TGTGCCAGTGGGGGTGCTTCTTTGGGCGCCTACGAGCAGTACTTC.

The rearrangement joins TRBV2 to TRBJ2-2, with TRBD1 as a possible D gene (6 bases). CDR1 and CDR2 from the germline V gene are SNHLY and FYNNEI. CDR3 length: 13 residues. The ends were cut back, 6 bases at V and 7 bases at J, with 12 bases in the middle. CDR3 coding DNA: TGTGCCAGCAGGCGGACAGAAAACGGGGAGCTGTTTTTT. Amino acids: CASRRTENGELFF.

In this sample, this clonotype turned up many times. V is TRBV29-1 and J is TRBJ1-2, with a possible D match to TRBD1 (5 bases). From germline, CDR1 is SQVTM and CDR2 ANQGSEA. CDR3 length: 14 residues. V lost 2 bases and J 6 bases, leaving 16 bases between the germline ends. This CDR3 is CSVEYGATADGYTF. The CDR3 nucleotides are TGCAGCGTTGAATACGGGGCAACTGCCGATGGCTACACCTTC.

This chain joins TRBV7-2 and TRBJ2-1; D might be TRBD1 (5 bases). Trimming took 3 bases from V and 5 from J, leaving 8 bases between them. Germline V lookup: CDR1 SGHTA, CDR2 FQGNSA. The CDR3 contains 13 residues. The CDR3 here is CASSFSRDNEQFF. The CDR3 DNA is TGTGCCAGCAGCTTCTCCAGGGACAATGAGCAGTTCTTC.

This clonotype was seen only a few times. This chain uses TRBV12-3 or TRBV12-4 with TRBJ2-7; 10 positions match TRBD1. J lost 3 bases, V lost 3 bases, and 2 bases had no gene match. The CDR3 totals 14 residues. CDR3 in DNA: TGTGCCAGCAGTTTGACAGGGGGCGTCTACGAGCAGTACTTC. It is translated as CASSLTGGVYEQYF.

This clonotype appeared a few times. The genes are TRBV10-1 and TRBJ2-3; D is undetermined. Germline V lookup: CDR1 WNHNN, CDR2 SYGVQD (reference sequence). The CDR3 extends over 15 amino acids. Trimming cost V 3 bases and J 2 bases, with 12 bases left between them. CDR3 protein: CASSERTSNTDTQYF. Written as DNA, the CDR3 is TGCGCCAGCAGTGAAAGGACCTCGAACACAGATACGCAGTATTTT.

The chain is built from TRBV18 and TRBJ2-6; 8 bases agree with TRBD1. The CDR3 totals 19 residues. Germline CDR1 reads KGHSH; CDR2 reads LQKENI. After removal of 4 bases from V and 0 bases from J, the junction contained 11 bases not matched to a gene. The CDR3 here is CASSLLGDRRLSGANVLTF. CDR3 in DNA: TGTGCCAGCTCACTCCTAGGGGACAGGAGACTCTCTGGGGCCAACGTCCTGACTTTC.

Regarding this clonotype: One end of the junction fails to match germline, which may point to a read error. The chain combines TRBV4-3 with TRBJ2-7; TRBD1 is a possible D gene (5 bases). The germline CDR1 and CDR2 sequences are LGHNA and YSLEER. The length of the CDR3 is 19 residues. CDR3 in amino acids: CASSQEPPRRWQGSCEQYF. The CDR3 DNA follows: TGCGCCAGCAGCCAAGAGCCCCCCCGAAGGTGGCAGGGTTCCTGCGAGCAGTACTTC.

This chain joins TRBV27 and TRBJ1-5; 7 nucleotides line up with TRBD1. CDR3 length: 15 residues. V lost 3 bases and J lost 6; bases outside the gene matches: 8. Looked up from germline, CDR1 is MNHEY and CDR2 is SMNVEV (reference sequence). CDR3 protein: CASSFEGASGQPQHF. The DNA for the CDR3 is TGTGCCAGCAGTTTTGAGGGGGCGTCGGGTCAGCCCCAGCATTTT.

The chain carries TRBV28 and TRBJ2-2; weak D call: TRBD1 (6 bases). The CDR3 is 17 amino acids. The germline V gene encodes CDR1 MDHEN and CDR2 SYDVKM. V was pared by 4 bases and J by 1 base, with 16 bases between. CDR3 amino acids: CASSSRTGHRNTGELFF. The DNA for the CDR3 is TGTGCCAGCAGTTCGCGTACGGGACACCGGAACACCGGGGAGCTGTTTTTT.

The chain couples TRBV29-1 to TRBJ2-1, with 11 bases fitting TRBD2. The CDR3 is 16 amino acids. Per the germline V gene, CDR1 is SQVTM and CDR2 is ANQGSEA. The V gene end was trimmed by 7 bases and the J gene end by 0 bases; junction bases not matched to a gene: 8. This CDR3 is CSAAGLAEISYNEQFF. The CDR3 region has the DNA TGCAGCGCTGCGGGACTAGCGGAGATCTCCTACAATGAGCAGTTCTTC.

This clonotype came up a few times. The V and J genes are TRBV20-1 and TRBJ1-1; D ambiguous. The CDR3 runs to 13 residues. Germline CDR1 is DFQATT and CDR2 is SNEGSKA (reference sequence). Between the trimmed V and J ends, which lost 6 bases and 3 bases, there was a span of 14 bases. DNA of the CDR3: TGCAGTGCCCCCGGACTGGGTGACACTGAAGCTTTCTTT. Translated, it gives CSAPGLGDTEAFF.